This record covers a single T cell receptor beta chain. Its antigen remains undetermined. No per-base quality is available; no much larger clone lies one base away. For sequencing of the TCRbeta CDR3 region, genomic DNA was extracted from the sorted cells. The immunoSEQ Assay was used for sequencing of TCRbeta CDR3 regions. Here the immuneACCESS table is served through TCRdb, limited to in-frame sequences with V and J called. Missing clones are a known gap in these copies; in checked studies unresolved V genes cover under half, and the rest lacks a known reason. The sample profile shows fewer than 45,000 clones; over 60% of them were found once. Of the sample, around 21% falls within the top ten clones. The record originates from a study of OX40 agonist ivuxolimab in advanced cancers. The study in broad terms: The costimulatory receptor OX40 (CD134) was targeted by ivuxolimab, a fully human IgG2 agonistic monoclonal antibody. The point of sequencing TCRbeta in the periphery was to test whether ivuxolimab changed TCR sequence diversity and drove clonal T-cell expansion. Intravenous ivuxolimab was administered to patients every 2 weeks at six dose levels: 0.01, 0.1, 0.3, 1.5, 3 and 10 mg/kg. Among the roughly 50 dose-escalation patients, 19 had hepatocellular carcinoma, some 15 melanoma, 9 renal cell carcinoma and 9 head and neck cancer. The monotherapy dose-escalation portion (N of about 57 patients) of the phase I ivuxolimab trial is reported in the paper. Partial responses were achieved by three dose-escalation patients, of whom one had hepatocellular carcinoma and two had cutaneous melanoma. A male proportion of 82.7% and a mean age of 60 years, ranging from about 20 to 80, were recorded for the dose-escalation cohort. Prior anti-PD-1, anti-PD-L1 or anti-CTLA-4 therapy was permitted, and about 40% of dose-escalation patients had received checkpoint inhibitors.

The trial excluded patients who had a history of autoimmune disease or who were on systemic immunosuppression. Peripheral blood for TCR sequencing was drawn from every dose cohort at baseline, at cycle 4 day 1 and at cycle 7 day 1. Samples were obtained from an open-label, multicenter, first-in-human phase I dose-escalation trial of ivuxolimab. Adults with locally advanced or metastatic head and neck squamous cell, hepatocellular, melanoma or renal cell carcinoma were enrolled in the trial. Before TCR sequencing, CD4+ T cells and CD8+ T cells from peripheral blood were sorted into separate populations. The V and J ends are trimmed by 0 bases and 2 bases, leaving 5 bases between them. The CDR3 goes from the cysteine to the phenylalanine over 13 residues. Here the CDR3 DNA is all that survives: 39 bases in frame from base 1. Per the germline V gene, SGHRS is the CDR1 and YFSETQ is the CDR2. What the study reported, not specific to this receptor: Low levels of normalized T-cell clonal expansion were also seen in some patients who did not respond. In partial responders in the 0.1-3.0 mg/kg groups, normalized peripheral clonal expansion was found to be among the lowest, especially among CD8+ T cells. On average, CD8+ T cells showed more expanded clones than CD4+ T cells after ivuxolimab. At doses of 0.1 to 3.0 mg/kg, clonal expansion of both CD4+ and CD8+ T cells in blood was seen between baseline and week 6. Which antigens the clonally expanded peripheral T cells were specific for was not determined.

Rearrangement joined TRBV5-1 to TRBJ2-5; a confident D gene designation cannot be given. This TCR was recovered from an adult with an advanced solid tumor such as melanoma, head and neck, liver or kidney cancer. Specimen: CD4+ or CD8+ T cells sorted from blood, collected in a trial of the OX40 agonist ivuxolimab. The CDR3 region: CASSLVGQETQYF. The sequenced DNA is TGCGCCAGCAGCTTGGTAGGGCAAGAGACCCAGTACTTC.